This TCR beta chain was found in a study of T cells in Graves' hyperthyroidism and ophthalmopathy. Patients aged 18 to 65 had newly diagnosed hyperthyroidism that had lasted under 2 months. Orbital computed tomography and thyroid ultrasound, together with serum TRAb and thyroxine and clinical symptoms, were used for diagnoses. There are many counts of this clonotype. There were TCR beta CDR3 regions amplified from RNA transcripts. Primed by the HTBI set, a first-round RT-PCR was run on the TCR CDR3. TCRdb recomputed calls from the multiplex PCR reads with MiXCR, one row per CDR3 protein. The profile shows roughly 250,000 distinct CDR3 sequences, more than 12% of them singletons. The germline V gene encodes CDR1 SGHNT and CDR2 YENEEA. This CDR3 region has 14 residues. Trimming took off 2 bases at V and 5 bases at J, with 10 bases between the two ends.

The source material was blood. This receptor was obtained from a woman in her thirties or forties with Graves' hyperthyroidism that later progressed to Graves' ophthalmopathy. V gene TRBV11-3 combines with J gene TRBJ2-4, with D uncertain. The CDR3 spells CASSLIAPQNIQYF. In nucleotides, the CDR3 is TGTGCCAGCAGCTTAATAGCACCCCAAAACATTCAGTACTTC.